The 32 T cell receptor beta chains in this list originate from one sample, sequenced in a study of blood T cell repertoires in COVID-19. The method was immunoSEQ multiplex PCR; TCRdb's version includes in-frame clones alone and lacks a portion of them. The sample carries approximately 380,000 clones, more than 70% recorded once. The sequenced sample consisted of PBMCs or T cells enriched from blood (not recorded which). These receptors were obtained from a woman under 30 who had recovered from COVID-19.

This chain connects TRBV30 to TRBJ1-1; D is unclear. The V end was cut by 1 base, the J end by 5 bases, with 14 bases between. The CDR3 totals 14 residues. CDR1 and CDR2 (germline): GTSNPN, SVGIG (reference sequence). The CDR3 protein is CAWSGRVPPTEAFF. In DNA form, the CDR3 reads TGTGCCTGGAGTGGCCGGGTCCCCCCAACTGAAGCTTTCTTT.

The rearrangement joins TRBV6-5 to TRBJ2-1; no reliable D call. V lost 2 bases, J lost 4 bases, and 12 bases lay in between. Germline V gene lookup returns CDR1 MNHEY and CDR2 SVGAGI. The CDR3 loop spans 15 amino acids. CDR3 sequence reads: CASSYNLKTYNEQFF. Written as DNA, the CDR3 is TGTGCCAGCAGTTACAACCTTAAGACTTACAATGAGCAGTTCTTC.

This chain joins TRBV27 and TRBJ2-1; 8 bases are shared with TRBD2. This CDR3 has 18 residues. The germline CDR1 and CDR2 sequences are MNHEY and SMNVEV (reference sequence). The J segment lost 8 bases and the V segment lost 7 bases, leaving 22 bases of the junction unmatched. The CDR3 spells CASTSLGAGDPFMDEQFF. CDR3 bases: TGTGCCAGCACTTCCCTTGGAGCGGGGGACCCCTTTATGGATGAGCAGTTCTTC.

This clone has a single count. The V call is TRBV3-1 (or the pseudogene TRBV3-2), the J call TRBJ2-4; a possible D gene is TRBD2 (6 bases). V dropped 4 bases and J dropped 1 base, with 14 bases sitting between them. Germline values: CDR1 LGHDT, CDR2 YNNKEL (reference sequence). This CDR3 contains 16 residues. In DNA, the CDR3 is TGTGCCAGCAGCCCGATGGCCAGCGGGGCCAAAAACATTCAGTACTTC. Translated: CASSPMASGAKNIQYF.

The chain couples TRBV18 to TRBJ1-1; the D is unclear. Per germline, CDR1 KGHSH and CDR2 LQKENI. V lost 0 bases and J lost 2, with 10 bases in between. CDR3 length: 15 residues. This CDR3 reads CASSPPPTGNTEAFF. The CDR3 nucleotides read TGTGCCAGCTCACCACCGCCGACGGGTAACACTGAAGCTTTCTTT.

J is TRBJ2-7 and V is TRBV2, with a weak D call TRBD1 (6 bases). Germline V gives CDR1 SNHLY, CDR2 FYNNEI. V was clipped by 5 bases and J by 7 bases, with 12 bases between them. CDR3 length: 12 amino acids. The CDR3 coding sequence is TGTGCCAGCAGTCCAACAGGGTATGAGCAGTACTTC. Protein product: CASSPTGYEQYF.

This chain uses TRBV2 with TRBJ2-1; the D gene is possibly TRBD1 (5 bases). Trimming took off 6 bases at V and 5 bases at J, with 11 bases between the two ends. In germline, CDR1 is SNHLY, CDR2 FYNNEI. The CDR3 spans 13 residues. The DNA for the CDR3 is TGTGCCAGCAGCGACGGACAACACAATGAGCAGTTCTTC. This codes for CASSDGQHNEQFF. The whole variable domain, remainder taken from reference TRBV2 and TRBJ2-1, is EPEVTQTPSHQVTQMGQEVILRCVPISNHLYFYWYRQILGQKVEFLVSFYNNEISEKSEIFDDQFSVERPDGSNFTLKIRSTKLEDSAMYFCASSDGQHNEQFFGPGTRLTVL.

This clone was picked up a small number of times. This chain connects TRBV11-3 to TRBJ2-3, with a weak D call TRBD2 (6 bases). The CDR3 contains 14 residues. The V end lost 3 bases, the J end lost 5 bases, and 12 bases lay between the germline ends. Germline V gene sequence: CDR1 SGHNT, CDR2 YENEEA. CDR3 in DNA: TGTGCCAGCAGCTTTGGCGGGGACCTAGATACGCAGTATTTT. Translation gives CASSFGGDLDTQYF. Variable domain in full (rest from reference TRBV11-3 and TRBJ2-3): EAGVVQSPRYKIIEKKQPVAFWCNPISGHNTLYWYLQNLGQGPELLIRYENEEAVDDSQLPKDRFSAERLKGVDSTLKIQPAELGDSAVYLCASSFGGDLDTQYFGPGTRLTVL.

The chain employs TRBV4-1 and TRBJ2-3; TRBD1 aligns across 7 bases. The length of the CDR3 is 15 residues. Trimming cost V 1 base and J 5 bases; bases outside gene matches: 6. Germline CDR1 MGHRA, CDR2 YSYEKL. The CDR3 nucleotides are TGCGCCAGCAGCCAAGTGTCAGGGGGAGTAGATACGCAGTATTTT. Translating it yields CASSQVSGGVDTQYF.

The chain couples TRBV28 to TRBJ2-5; TRBD1 aligns across 7 bases. Germline-derived CDR1 and CDR2 are MDHEN and SYDVKM. The CDR3 covers 14 residues. J gave up 2 bases and V 5 bases, and 5 bases lay outside the gene matches. Here the CDR3 DNA reads TGTGCCAGCAGTCAATTACAGGGGCAAGAGACCCAGTACTTC. Encoded protein: CASSQLQGQETQYF.

The chain links TRBV27 to TRBJ2-3; 7 bases match TRBD1. This CDR3 comprises 14 residues. V lost 7 bases and J lost 1; bases outside the gene matches: 5. Germline-derived CDR1 and CDR2 are MNHEY and SMNVEV (reference sequence). CDR3: CASNTGQGTDTQYF. CDR3 sequence (DNA): TGTGCCAGCAACACCGGACAGGGCACAGATACGCAGTATTTT.

This clone was observed once. The V call is TRBV7-8, the J call TRBJ2-7; 9 nucleotides match TRBD1. V shed 1 base, J shed 2 bases, and the junction held 3 bases outside the gene matches. Germline assignment: CDR1 SGHVS and CDR2 FQNEAQ. There are 15 residues in the CDR3. The CDR3 loop reads CASSLVGTGPYEQYF. The CDR3, as DNA: TGTGCCAGCAGCTTAGTCGGGACAGGGCCCTACGAGCAGTACTTC.

V and J are TRBV28 and TRBJ2-3, with D maybe TRBD2 (7 bases). Germline CDR1 MDHEN, CDR2 SYDVKM. CDR3 size: 14 residues. Trimming removed 6 bases from V and 2 bases from J, with 12 bases in between. The CDR3 coding sequence is TGTGCCAGCAGCCCCGCGGGGGCCACAGATACGCAGTATTTT. Amino acid sequence: CASSPAGATDTQYF.

The chain joins TRBV7-2 to TRBJ1-1, with 7 bases aligning to TRBD1. The V gene's germline CDR1 is SGHTA and CDR2 FQGNSA. Trimming cost V 1 base and J 5 bases; bases outside gene matches: 1. This CDR3 has 13 residues. The CDR3 region is CASSLEGATEAFF. The CDR3 nucleotides are TGTGCCAGCAGCTTAGAGGGGGCGACTGAAGCTTTCTTT.

V gene TRBV5-8 combines with J gene TRBJ1-5; 11 bases agree with TRBD1. V dropped 4 bases and J dropped 0; count of bases not matched to a gene: 12. The germline CDR1 and CDR2 sequences are SGHTS and YDEGEE. This CDR3 has 19 amino acids. CDR3 region: CASSPWPGTGGLSNQPQHF. The DNA of the CDR3 is TGTGCCAGCAGCCCCTGGCCAGGGACAGGGGGGCTTAGCAATCAGCCCCAGCATTTT.

The chain has TRBV6-5 and TRBJ1-1; tentative D call: TRBD1 (6 bases). The CDR3 length is 12 residues. The ends were cut back, 9 bases at V and 2 bases at J, with 10 bases in the middle. The germline V gene encodes CDR1 MNHEY and CDR2 SVGAGI. CDR3 residues: CASYRENTEAFF. The CDR3 DNA sequence: TGTGCCAGTTACAGGGAAAACACTGAAGCTTTCTTT.

This chain uses TRBV7-9 with TRBJ1-2; weak D call: TRBD1 (6 bases). The CDR3 covers 14 residues. Trimming shortened V by 5 bases and J by 4 bases, and 14 bases separated the two germline ends. The germline gives CDR1 SEHNR, CDR2 FQNEAQ (reference sequence). The CDR3 region is CASSPQGLIYGYTF. The CDR3 DNA reads TGTGCCAGCAGCCCGCAGGGGCTGATCTATGGCTACACCTTC.

The chain recombines TRBV7-9 with TRBJ2-5; D is perhaps TRBD1 (6 bases). In germline, CDR1 is SEHNR, CDR2 FQNEAQ (reference sequence). The CDR3 covers 12 residues. Between the trimmed V and J ends, which lost 6 bases and 4 bases, there was a span of 9 bases. The CDR3 spells CASRRTAETQYF. For the CDR3, the DNA is TGTGCCAGCAGACGGACAGCAGAGACCCAGTACTTC.

Only one count was recorded for this clone. This chain uses TRBV3-1 (or the pseudogene TRBV3-2) with TRBJ1-1; 7 bases match TRBD1. This CDR3 is built from 20 residues. Trimming at V came to 1 base and at J to 6 bases, leaving 23 bases not matched to a gene. Looked up from germline, CDR1 is LGHDT and CDR2 is YNNKEL (reference sequence). This CDR3 reads CASSQGGTLGQQTYFPEAFF. The CDR3 DNA follows: TGTGCCAGCAGCCAAGGGGGGACTCTGGGACAGCAGACCTACTTTCCTGAAGCTTTCTTT.

This clone was detected only a few times. This chain uses TRBV7-3 with TRBJ2-2; TRBD2 is a possible D gene (6 bases). Germline CDR1 and CDR2: SGHTA and FQGTGA. Deletions cut 0 bases from V and 6 bases from J, with 17 bases between. CDR3 length: 17 residues. CDR3 loop: CASSLTTTGRFAGELFF. For the CDR3, the DNA is TGTGCCAGCAGCTTAACTACGACGGGGAGGTTCGCCGGGGAGCTGTTTTTT. The full variable domain, with the rest looked up from reference TRBV7-3 and TRBJ2-2, is GAGVSQTPSNKVTEKGKYVELRCDPISGHTALYWYRQSLGQGPEFLIYFQGTGAADDSGLPNDRFFAVRPEGSVSTLKIQRTERGDSAVYLCASSLTTTGRFAGELFFGEGSRLTVL.

The gene calls are TRBV27 and TRBJ2-7; perhaps TRBD1 as D (7 bases). Trimming left V 2 bases short and J 4 bases short, with 12 bases between. The germline V gene has CDR1 MNHEY and CDR2 SMNVEV (reference sequence). CDR3 length equals 14 residues. DNA for the CDR3: TGTGCCAGCAGTTTAAGGGCAGGGGGGTACGAGCAGTACTTC. It codes for CASSLRAGGYEQYF.

The chain carries TRBV19 and TRBJ1-4; D is undetermined. V dropped 2 bases and J dropped 3 bases, with 10 bases sitting between them. Germline V gene data show CDR1 as LNHDA and CDR2 as SQIVND (reference sequence). The CDR3 runs to 15 residues. The CDR3 reads CASSISGGSNEKLFF. The DNA of the CDR3 is TGTGCCAGTAGTATATCGGGAGGCTCTAATGAAAAACTGTTTTTT. The variable domain in full, with the rest retrieved from reference TRBV19 and TRBJ1-4, is DGGITQSPKYLFRKEGQNVTLSCEQNLNHDAMYWYRQDPGQGLRLIYYSQIVNDFQKGDIAEGYSVSREKKESFPLTVTSAQKNPTAFYLCASSISGGSNEKLFFGSGTQLSVL.

The chain couples TRBV6-2 or TRBV6-3 to TRBJ1-1; D is ambiguous. V was clipped by 6 bases and J by 2 bases, with 16 bases between them. Germline V gene sequence: CDR1 MNHEY, CDR2 SVGEGT. The CDR3 runs 15 residues. The CDR3 region is CASSLHLGANTEAFF. The CDR3 DNA is TGTGCCAGCAGCCTTCATTTGGGAGCCAACACTGAAGCTTTCTTT.

This clone came up once. The gene calls are TRBV6-5 and TRBJ1-4; D perhaps matches TRBD1 (5 bases). This CDR3 region has 16 residues. V was shortened by 4 bases and J by 7 bases, with 19 bases between the two germline ends. Per germline, CDR1 MNHEY and CDR2 SVGAGI. In DNA form, the CDR3 reads TGTGCCAGCAGTTCCCCTAGGGGTAGTACACGTGAAAAACTGTTTTTT. It encodes CASSSPRGSTREKLFF.

The rearrangement links TRBV24-1 to TRBJ2-7, with a weak D call TRBD1 (6 bases). Germline values: CDR1 KGHDR, CDR2 SFDVKD. V was cut by 5 bases and J by 2 bases, with 15 bases left in between. There are 15 residues in the CDR3. CDR3 in DNA: TGTGCCACCAGTGTCGCCGGACAGCTAGCCTACGAGCAGTACTTC. Its protein is CATSVAGQLAYEQYF.

The chain combines TRBV2 with TRBJ2-7; 7 bases align to TRBD1. This CDR3 is 15 amino acids long. Germline CDR1 and CDR2: SNHLY and FYNNEI. The ends lost 4 bases at V and 0 bases at J; junction bases unmatched: 6. The CDR3 DNA sequence: TGTGCCAGCAGTGTTTCCGGGACAGTCTCCTACGAGCAGTACTTC. Protein: CASSVSGTVSYEQYF.

V usage is TRBV2 and J usage is TRBJ1-4, with D perhaps TRBD1 (5 bases). With 5 bases removed from V and 0 bases from J, the gap between germline ends came to 13 bases. Germline V gene data show CDR1 as SNHLY and CDR2 as FYNNEI. CDR3 length equals 16 residues. Here the CDR3 reads CASSFRQIPTNEKLFF. In DNA, the CDR3 is TGTGCCAGCAGTTTCCGACAGATACCAACTAATGAAAAACTGTTTTTT.

This sequence joins TRBV5-1 and TRBJ2-7; possible D gene TRBD1, 5 bases. The CDR3 spans 15 residues. The V end lost 4 bases, the J end lost 4 bases, and 18 bases lay between the germline ends. Germline V lookup: CDR1 SGHRS, CDR2 YFSETQ. This CDR3 reads CASSALDISIYEQYF. As DNA, the CDR3 is TGCGCCAGCAGCGCACTGGACATTTCTATTTACGAGCAGTACTTC. Together with reference TRBV5-1 and TRBJ2-7, the CDR3 gives the full variable domain: KAGVTQTPRYLIKTRGQQVTLSCSPISGHRSVSWYQQTPGQGLQFLFEYFSETQRNKGNFPGRFSGRQFSNSRSEMNVSTLELGDSALYLCASSALDISIYEQYFGPGTRLTVT.

The chain uses TRBV7-2 and TRBJ2-1, with TRBD1 matching 9 bases. The CDR3 is 16 amino acids. V lost 3 bases and J lost 9; bases outside the gene matches: 12. CDR1 and CDR2 (germline): SGHTA, FQGNSA. In DNA form, the CDR3 reads TGTGCCAGCAGCTTCCGCATTGGGACAGGGTGGGGTGAGCAGTTCTTC. It specifies CASSFRIGTGWGEQFF. Full variable domain (remainder filled in from reference TRBV7-2 and TRBJ2-1): GAGVSQSPSNKVTEKGKDVELRCDPISGHTALYWYRQSLGQGLEFLIYFQGNSAPDKSGLPSDRFSAERTGGSVSTLTIQRTQQEDSAVYLCASSFRIGTGWGEQFFGPGTRLTVL.

The chain employs TRBV19 and TRBJ1-1; no firm D call. Germline-derived CDR1 and CDR2 are LNHDA and SQIVND (reference sequence). The CDR3 is 13 residues long. V was clipped by 7 bases and J by 0 bases, with 9 bases between them. Here the CDR3 DNA reads TGTGCCAGTACCCATAGCATGAACACTGAAGCTTTCTTT. This gives the protein CASTHSMNTEAFF.

The rearrangement uses TRBV28 and TRBJ2-1; 8 nucleotides line up with TRBD2. Losses at the gene ends were 5 bases for V and 4 bases for J; bases not matched to a gene: 7. The germline V gene has CDR1 MDHEN and CDR2 SYDVKM. This CDR3 is built from 15 residues. The CDR3 sequence: CASSQRRGAYNEQFF. CDR3 DNA: TGTGCCAGCAGTCAGAGGCGGGGGGCTTACAATGAGCAGTTCTTC.

The gene calls are TRBV4-1 and TRBJ1-3; D is unclear. Germline V gene data show CDR1 as MGHRA and CDR2 as YSYEKL. The V end lost 8 bases, the J end lost 3 bases, and 14 bases lay between the germline ends. The CDR3 sequence is 14 residues long. CDR3: CASRETEVGNTIYF. The CDR3 bases are TGCGCCAGCCGGGAGACGGAAGTTGGAAACACCATATATTTT.